Following are 21 T cell receptor beta chains from one sample sequenced in a study of lymphopenia after photon versus proton radiotherapy. Generated by immunoSEQ multiplex PCR, the TCRdb table keeps only in-frame clones and is missing some. The profile shows roughly 25,000 clones, 85% to 90% of them singletons. The starting material was peripheral blood, obtained from a patient treated with photon-based radiotherapy. Receptors originate from a young man with gastric cancer.

The chain links TRBV27 to TRBJ2-7, with D tentatively TRBD1 or TRBD2 (5 bases each). CDR3 length: 16 residues. The germline gives CDR1 MNHEY, CDR2 SMNVEV (reference sequence). Trimming left V 7 bases short and J 2 bases short, with 21 bases between. The chain's CDR3 is CASIPGMRAPTYEQYF. CDR3 in DNA: TGTGCCAGCATCCCAGGGATGAGGGCACCTACCTACGAGCAGTACTTC.

The genes are TRBV19 and TRBJ2-7; 11 positions agree with TRBD1. The germline CDR1 and CDR2 sequences are LNHDA and SQIVND (reference sequence). Losses at the gene ends were 6 bases for V and 0 bases for J; bases not matched to a gene: 4. The CDR3 extends over 15 amino acids. The CDR3 sequence is CASRVGTGGSYEQYF. The CDR3, as DNA: TGTGCCAGTAGGGTCGGGACAGGGGGCTCCTACGAGCAGTACTTC.

The rearrangement uses TRBV28 and TRBJ2-3; possibly TRBD2 for D (5 bases). The germline gives CDR1 MDHEN, CDR2 SYDVKM. V lost 3 bases and J lost 3, with 10 bases in between. This CDR3 is built from 14 residues. For the CDR3, the DNA is TGTGCCAGCAGTTTGGTGACTACGACAGATACGCAGTATTTT. Protein product: CASSLVTTTDTQYF.

This clone was detected a few times. The V and J genes are TRBV12-5 and TRBJ1-5; no reliable D call. The germline V and J ends were trimmed by 1 base and 4 bases, with 5 bases remaining between them. The CDR3 has 13 residues. Germline V gene lookup returns CDR1 LGHNT and CDR2 FRNRAP. The CDR3 loop reads CASGLEENQPQHF. CDR3 DNA: TGTGCTAGTGGTTTGGAGGAGAATCAGCCCCAGCATTTT.

This clone was counted only a few times. The gene calls are TRBV5-1 and TRBJ2-3; 8 positions agree with TRBD1. V gave up 4 bases and J gave up 3 bases; unmatched junction bases: 4. The CDR3 runs 14 residues. Germline V gives CDR1 SGHRS, CDR2 YFSETQ. The CDR3 loop is CASSPGGATDTQYF. The CDR3, as DNA: TGCGCCAGCAGCCCAGGGGGCGCGACAGATACGCAGTATTTT.

CDR3 residues: CASTGGQFKNIQYF. The DNA for the CDR3 is TGTGCCAGCACAGGGGGCCAGTTCAAAAACATTCAGTACTTC. The rearrangement joins TRBV28 to TRBJ2-4; TRBD1 matches at 8 bases. After removal of 7 bases from V and 3 bases from J, the junction contained 5 bases not matched to a gene. The CDR3 covers 14 residues. CDR1 MDHEN and CDR2 SYDVKM come from the germline V gene.

This clone was seen just once. DNA for the CDR3: TGTGCCAGTAGTGTCAAGGGAGGGACTGAAGCTTTCTTT. This encodes CASSVKGGTEAFF. V is TRBV19 and J is TRBJ1-1; the D is unclear. The V gene lost 5 bases and the J gene lost 5 bases, with 12 bases spanning the gap. The CDR3 is made up of 13 amino acids. Germline lookup yields CDR1 LNHDA and CDR2 SQIVND (reference sequence).

This rearrangement joins TRBV25-1 to TRBJ2-2; 10 nucleotides match TRBD1. Germline CDR1 is MGHDK and CDR2 is SYGVNS. This CDR3 contains 16 residues. Trimming at V came to 3 bases and at J to 5 bases, leaving 6 bases not matched to a gene. CDR3 loop: CASSDPGTGDTGELFF. In DNA, the CDR3 is TGTGCCAGCAGTGACCCTGGGACAGGGGATACCGGGGAGCTGTTTTTT.

V usage is TRBV5-1 and J usage is TRBJ2-7; 10 bases are shared with TRBD1. V lost 1 base, J lost 4 bases, and 8 bases stayed unmatched. CDR1 is SGHRS and CDR2 is YFSETQ in the germline V gene. This CDR3 is built from 16 residues. The CDR3, as DNA: TGCGCCAGCAGCTTGAGGGACAGGGGAGGATGGTACGAGCAGTACTTC. This translates into CASSLRDRGGWYEQYF.

The rearrangement joins TRBV5-6 to TRBJ2-1; TRBD2 agrees at 11 bases. CDR3 length: 15 amino acids. The germline V gene encodes CDR1 SGHDT and CDR2 YYEEEE. V gave up 3 bases and J gave up 8 bases; unmatched junction bases: 7. This chain's CDR3 is CASSSTGTSGYEQFF. As DNA, the CDR3 is TGTGCCAGCAGCTCCACCGGGACTAGCGGTTATGAGCAGTTCTTC.

The J gene is TRBJ2-3, the V gene TRBV19, with 11 bases fitting TRBD2. The CDR3 sequence is 16 residues long. Trimming at V came to 6 bases and at J to 0 bases, leaving 5 bases not matched to a gene. Per the germline V gene, CDR1 is LNHDA and CDR2 is SQIVND (reference sequence). CDR3 nucleotide sequence: TGTGCCAGTAGCCTGGGACTAGCGGCTAGCACAGATACGCAGTATTTT. This sequence encodes CASSLGLAASTDTQYF.

The genes are TRBV13 and TRBJ1-4; 7 bases map to TRBD1. V lost 0 bases, J lost 8 bases, and 3 bases stayed unmatched. This CDR3 has 14 amino acids. The V gene's germline CDR1 is PRHDT and CDR2 FYEKMQ (reference sequence). CDR3 residues: CASSLGTGQEKLFF. CDR3 coding DNA: TGTGCCAGCAGCTTAGGGACAGGGCAGGAAAAACTGTTTTTT. The whole variable domain, remainder taken from reference TRBV13 and TRBJ1-4, is AAGVIQSPRHLIKEKRETATLKCYPIPRHDTVYWYQQGPGQDPQFLISFYEKMQSDKGSIPDRFSAQQFSDYHSELNMSSLELGDSALYFCASSLGTGQEKLFFGSGTQLSVL.

This chain connects TRBV6-6 to TRBJ2-7, with D tentatively TRBD2 (5 bases). Germline-derived CDR1 and CDR2 are MNHNY and SVGAGI (reference sequence). The CDR3 consists of 11 residues. V shed 5 bases and J shed 12 bases, with 14 bases lying between them. CDR3 in amino acids: CASSPGVRWYF. The CDR3 bases are TGTGCCAGCAGTCCCGGGGTCCGCTGGTACTTC.

V is TRBV19 and J is TRBJ2-1; D is unresolved. This CDR3 has 13 residues. Trimming pared 5 bases from V and 12 bases from J, leaving 17 bases between. Germline-derived CDR1 and CDR2 are LNHDA and SQIVND (reference sequence). The chain's CDR3 is CASSGLLARRQFF. CDR3 bases: TGTGCCAGTAGTGGGCTACTGGCTAGGCGGCAGTTCTTC.

The chain links TRBV6-5 to TRBJ2-7; D could derive from TRBD1 or TRBD2 (5 bases each). The V gene lost 6 bases and the J gene lost 0 bases, with 9 bases spanning the gap. Per the germline V gene, CDR1 is MNHEY and CDR2 is SVGAGI. The length of the CDR3 is 13 residues. CDR3 protein: CASRGDGSYEQYF. As DNA, the CDR3 is TGTGCCAGCAGGGGGGACGGCTCCTACGAGCAGTACTTC.

The chain employs TRBV5-1 and TRBJ2-1; 9 bases align to TRBD2. The junction had 1 base not matched to a gene; V was cut back by 2 bases and J by 7 bases. Germline loops: CDR1 SGHRS, CDR2 YFSETQ. The CDR3 is 13 residues long. CDR3 in DNA: TGCGCCAGCAGCTTTAGCGGGAGAAATGAGCAGTTCTTC. Translated: CASSFSGRNEQFF.

The chain recombines TRBV25-1 with TRBJ2-3; 14 positions agree with TRBD2. The CDR3 sequence is 16 residues long. The V and J ends lost 8 bases and 4 bases, in that order; junction bases with no gene match: 8. Germline V gives CDR1 MGHDK, CDR2 SYGVNS. This CDR3 is CASGMTSGRGPDTQYF. DNA for the CDR3: TGTGCCAGCGGGATGACTAGCGGGAGGGGCCCAGATACGCAGTATTTT. The entire variable domain, with the rest obtained from reference TRBV25-1 and TRBJ2-3, is as follows: EADIYQTPRYLVIGTGKKITLECSQTMGHDKMYWYQQDPGMELHLIHYSYGVNSTEKGDLSSESTVSRIRTEHFPLTLESARPSHTSQYLCASGMTSGRGPDTQYFGPGTRLTVL.

This clone was seen a handful of times. The rearrangement uses TRBV6-5 and TRBJ1-6; unclear D gene. The ends were cut back, 4 bases at V and 7 bases at J, with 11 bases in the middle. This CDR3 has 14 residues. Germline lookup yields CDR1 MNHEY and CDR2 SVGAGI. The DNA of the CDR3 is TGTGCCAGCAGTTGGGCCAGATACAATTCACCCCTCCACTTT. Protein product: CASSWARYNSPLHF.

The J gene is TRBJ2-7, the V gene TRBV7-2; the match to TRBD1 covers 8 bases. Trimming at V came to 2 bases and at J to 3 bases, leaving 3 bases not matched to a gene. The CDR3 runs 14 residues. Germline lookup yields CDR1 SGHTA and CDR2 FQGNSA. The CDR3 is CASSLLGQGYEQYF. The CDR3 DNA sequence: TGTGCCAGCAGCTTATTAGGACAGGGCTACGAGCAGTACTTC.

This clone was detected only a few times. V and J are TRBV7-9 and TRBJ1-1, with D possibly TRBD1 on 5 matching bases. This CDR3 is 16 amino acids long. The V and J ends lost 0 bases and 0 bases respectively, with 11 bases between them. Germline loops: CDR1 SEHNR, CDR2 FQNEAQ (reference sequence). The CDR3 sequence: CASSLAGGRMNTEAFF. CDR3 coding DNA: TGTGCCAGCAGCTTAGCGGGGGGACGTATGAACACTGAAGCTTTCTTT.

The chain employs TRBV28 and TRBJ1-1; 9 bases map to TRBD1. The CDR3 totals 15 residues. Germline values: CDR1 MDHEN, CDR2 SYDVKM. V shed 5 bases and J 4 bases; nucleotides not matched to a gene: 8. CDR3 protein: CASSPIPDRGTEAFF. The CDR3 DNA follows: TGTGCCAGCAGTCCTATCCCGGACAGGGGCACTGAAGCTTTCTTT.